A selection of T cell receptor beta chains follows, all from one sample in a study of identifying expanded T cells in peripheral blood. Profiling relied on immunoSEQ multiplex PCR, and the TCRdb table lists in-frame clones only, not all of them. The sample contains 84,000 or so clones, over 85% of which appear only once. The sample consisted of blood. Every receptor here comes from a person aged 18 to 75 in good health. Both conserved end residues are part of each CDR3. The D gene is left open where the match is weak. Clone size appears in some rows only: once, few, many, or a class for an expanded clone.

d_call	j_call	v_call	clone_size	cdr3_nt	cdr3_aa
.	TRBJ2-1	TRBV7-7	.	TGTGCCAGCAGCTTAGCGCAGGGCTATGAGCAGTTCTTC	CASSLAQGYEQFF
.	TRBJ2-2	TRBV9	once	TGTGCCAGCAGCGTACCCGAAGCTACCGGGGAGCTGTTTTTT	CASSVPEATGELFF
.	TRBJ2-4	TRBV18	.	TGTGCCAGCTCACCGAGTGGGAGCGGGCGGTTGGCCAAAAACATTCAGTACTTC	CASSPSGSGRLAKNIQYF
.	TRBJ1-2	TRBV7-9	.	TGTGCCAGCAGCTTACTTACCGGGCAGAGCAGGGCGTATGGCTACACCTTC	CASSLLTGQSRAYGYTF
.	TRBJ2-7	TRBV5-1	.	TGCGCCAGCAGCCCGGGCGGGACACGTTACGAGCAGTACTTC	CASSPGGTRYEQYF
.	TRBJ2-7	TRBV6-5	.	TGTGCCAGCAGTTACAGGGAGCTCTACGAGCAGTACTTC	CASSYRELYEQYF
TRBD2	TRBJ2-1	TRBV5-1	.	TGCGCCAGCAGGAATACTAGCGTCAGTTGGGGGAATGAGCAGTTCTTC	CASRNTSVSWGNEQFF
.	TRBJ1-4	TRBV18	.	TGTGCCAGCTCACCATCGGGGCTGGGTAATGAAAAACTGTTTTTT	CASSPSGLGNEKLFF
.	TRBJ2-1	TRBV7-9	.	TGTGCCAGCAGCTCCGGACAGCCGGCTGGTGAGCAGTTCTTC	CASSSGQPAGEQFF
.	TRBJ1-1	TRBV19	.	TGTGCCAGTAGGGGGTACACTGAAGCTTTCTTT	CASRGYTEAFF
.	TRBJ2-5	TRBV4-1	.	TGCGCCAGCAGCCAAGGCATCAAAGAGACCCAGTACTTC	CASSQGIKETQYF
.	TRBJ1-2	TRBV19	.	TGTGCCACCCCGGCGGCTAACTATGGCTACACCTTC	CATPAANYGYTF
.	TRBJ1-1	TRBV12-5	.	TGTGCTAGTGGTTTGGACGGGTATGAAGCTTTCTTT	CASGLDGYEAFF
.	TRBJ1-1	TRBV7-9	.	TGTGCCAGCAGACAAAAAGGTCCAGGCCGTGAAGCTTTCTTT	CASRQKGPGREAFF
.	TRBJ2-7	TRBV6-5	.	TGTGCCATAACAGGGCCTCTACCAAAATACGAGCAGTACTTC	CAITGPLPKYEQYF
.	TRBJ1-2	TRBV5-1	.	TGCGCCAGCAGCTTGGGAGGGTACCCTAACTATGGCTACACCTTC	CASSLGGYPNYGYTF